The 18 T cell receptor beta chains given below trace back to one sample, sequenced in a study of memory B cells and T cells in multiple sclerosis. Separate sequencing covered autoproliferating (CFSE-dim) and non-proliferating (CFSE-high) T cells from stimulus-free culture. Approximately 5x10^7 CFSE-labeled PBMCs were cultured less than nine days unstimulated, then replicate wells were pooled. TCRdb's copy holds only in-frame clones and misses some; the assay was immunoSEQ multiplex PCR. The repertoire consists of about 46,000 clones, with 82% occurring once and the leading ten covering roughly 1%. For these receptors, no antigen is known. Sample: PBMCs from blood kept in culture. The receptors shown here come from a human donor with multiple sclerosis.

This sequence joins TRBV4-3 and TRBJ1-2; 8 bases agree with TRBD1. The germline V gene has CDR1 LGHNA and CDR2 YSLEER. J lost 8 bases, V lost 1 base, and 6 bases had no gene match. This CDR3 spans 14 amino acids. The CDR3: CASSQGVQGGGYTF. The DNA of the CDR3 is TGCGCCAGCAGCCAAGGGGTACAGGGGGGCGGCTACACCTTC.

This rearrangement joins TRBV10-3 to TRBJ2-5; D possibly corresponds to TRBD1 (5 bases). The ends were cut back, 2 bases at V and 1 base at J, with 14 bases in the middle. The CDR3 length is 16 residues. Germline CDR1 is ENHRY and CDR2 is SYGVKD. The CDR3 coding sequence is TGTGCCATCAGTGAGGGGAAGGGGCCGACCCAAGAGACCCAGTACTTC. Protein sequence: CAISEGKGPTQETQYF.

Only one count was recorded for this clone. V is TRBV6-5 and J is TRBJ2-1; 7 bases are shared with TRBD2. The CDR3 sequence is 14 residues long. With V trimmed by 2 bases and J by 7 bases, 5 bases remained unmatched. Germline V gene data show CDR1 as MNHEY and CDR2 as SVGAGI. In nucleotides, the CDR3 is TGTGCCAGCAGTTACCTAGCGGTGGGGAATGAGCAGTTCTTC. Its translation: CASSYLAVGNEQFF.

The chain combines TRBV2 with TRBJ2-3; D perhaps matches TRBD1 (5 bases). The V gene lost 6 bases and the J gene lost 4 bases, with 14 bases spanning the gap. The germline CDR1 and CDR2 sequences are SNHLY and FYNNEI. The CDR3 consists of 14 residues. DNA of the CDR3: TGTGCCAGCAGGCAGGGTGTTGGGTCAGATACGCAGTATTTT. Translated, it gives CASRQGVGSDTQYF.

This clone turned up a few times. This sequence joins TRBV7-2 and TRBJ2-5; 10 bases are shared with TRBD2. Germline values: CDR1 SGHTA, CDR2 FQGNSA. After removal of 5 bases from V and 5 bases from J, the junction contained 8 bases not matched to a gene. The CDR3 extends over 15 amino acids. The CDR3 region is CASSPERGGGETQYF. In nucleotides, the CDR3 is TGTGCCAGCAGCCCAGAGCGGGGGGGCGGGGAGACCCAGTACTTC.

The V and J genes are TRBV29-1 and TRBJ2-3; TRBD2 aligns across 9 bases. Trimming removed 1 base from V and 5 bases from J; junction bases left unmatched: 13. CDR3 length equals 17 residues. The V gene's germline CDR1 is SQVTM and CDR2 ANQGSEA. CDR3 in amino acids: CSVEGGGGGGGVDTQYF. CDR3 coding DNA: TGCAGCGTTGAAGGCGGTGGTGGCGGGGGGGGAGTAGATACGCAGTATTTT.

V gene TRBV19 combines with J gene TRBJ1-4, with a possible D match to TRBD1 (6 bases). The V gene lost 3 bases and the J gene lost 5 bases, with 19 bases spanning the gap. This CDR3 has 17 amino acids. In germline, CDR1 is LNHDA, CDR2 SQIVND (reference sequence). For the CDR3, the DNA is TGTGCCAGTAGTATCGGCGGGGGCGCGATAGAAAATGAAAAACTGTTTTTT. It encodes CASSIGGGAIENEKLFF.

The DNA for the CDR3 is TGTGCCAGTAGTAGAAGCGGGGCCTCCTACAATGAGCAGTTCTTC. Protein: CASSRSGASYNEQFF. The V gene is TRBV19, the J gene TRBJ2-1; TRBD2 aligns across 7 bases. The CDR3 runs to 15 residues. J gave up 0 bases and V 4 bases, and 3 bases lay outside the gene matches. The germline gives CDR1 LNHDA, CDR2 SQIVND (reference sequence).

V gene TRBV15 combines with J gene TRBJ1-5, with 9 bases fitting TRBD1. Germline CDR1 and CDR2: LNHNV and YYDKDF (reference sequence). The trim removed 1 base at V and 3 bases at J, leaving 1 base unmatched. There are 15 residues in the CDR3. The CDR3 sequence: CATSRGDRANQPQHF. In DNA, the CDR3 is TGTGCCACCAGCAGAGGGGACAGGGCCAATCAGCCCCAGCATTTT.

This chain joins TRBV29-1 and TRBJ1-2; TRBD1 aligns across 7 bases. The CDR3 spans 16 residues. With V trimmed by 6 bases and J by 3 bases, 16 bases remained unmatched. The germline V gene has CDR1 SQVTM and CDR2 ANQGSEA. The CDR3 region has the DNA TGCAGCGTCACTTTCACCGGGACAGCGTATGACTATGGCTACACCTTC. It codes for CSVTFTGTAYDYGYTF.

The chain employs TRBV11-2 and TRBJ1-5; tentatively, D is TRBD1 (6 bases). The CDR3 consists of 13 residues. The germline V and J ends were trimmed by 2 bases and 6 bases, with 8 bases remaining between them. Germline assignment: CDR1 SGHAT and CDR2 FQNNGV. The CDR3: CASSLNRAQPQHF. CDR3 DNA: TGTGCCAGCAGCTTAAACAGGGCTCAGCCCCAGCATTTT.

The chain recombines TRBV18 with TRBJ2-1, with TRBD1 matching over 10 bases. J was trimmed by 4 bases and V by 4 bases; bases with no gene match: 13. The germline V gene has CDR1 KGHSH and CDR2 LQKENI. This CDR3 is 18 amino acids long. The CDR3 reads CASSLRDRGVLKYNEQFF. For the CDR3, the DNA is TGTGCCAGCTCACTTCGGGACAGGGGCGTGTTAAAGTACAATGAGCAGTTCTTC.

The chain links TRBV2 to TRBJ1-2, with D possibly TRBD1 on 5 matching bases. V lost 4 bases to trimming and J lost 4 bases, with 13 bases between them. CDR3 length equals 14 residues. Germline-derived CDR1 and CDR2 are SNHLY and FYNNEI. The CDR3 nucleotides are TGTGCCAGCAGTGCCGGTGACAGCTTCTATGGCTACACCTTC. It is translated as CASSAGDSFYGYTF.

The chain carries TRBV4-1 and TRBJ2-3, with 8 bases fitting TRBD2. The CDR3 contains 21 residues. CDR1 MGHRA and CDR2 YSYEKL come from the germline V gene. V dropped 0 bases and J dropped 2; count of bases not matched to a gene: 19. CDR3: CASSQDWTGTRVSPYTDTQYF. CDR3 sequence (DNA): TGCGCCAGCAGCCAAGATTGGACCGGGACTAGAGTTTCCCCTTACACAGATACGCAGTATTTT.

The chain has TRBV27 and TRBJ1-3; possibly TRBD1 for D (5 bases). V lost 6 bases, J lost 7 bases, and 16 bases lay in between. The V gene's germline CDR1 is MNHEY and CDR2 SMNVEV (reference sequence). CDR3 length equals 14 residues. The CDR3 is CASSQTVAGNTIYF. In nucleotides, the CDR3 is TGTGCCAGCAGCCAGACAGTGGCCGGGAACACCATATATTTT.

The chain combines TRBV10-1 with TRBJ2-7, with TRBD1 identical over 7 bases. The CDR3 extends over 13 amino acids. The germline V gene encodes CDR1 WNHNN and CDR2 SYGVQD (reference sequence). V shed 6 bases, J shed 6 bases, and the junction held 8 bases outside the gene matches. This chain's CDR3 is CASSPGTASEQYF. Written as DNA, the CDR3 is TGCGCCAGCAGCCCCGGGACAGCGAGCGAGCAGTACTTC.

This chain connects TRBV6-5 to TRBJ2-5; D remains ambiguous. The germline V gene has CDR1 MNHEY and CDR2 SVGAGI. The V end lost 2 bases, the J end lost 4 bases, and 8 bases lay between the germline ends. CDR3 length equals 13 residues. The CDR3 reads CASSYDQSETQYF. CDR3 DNA sequence: TGTGCCAGCAGTTACGACCAATCAGAGACCCAGTACTTC.

V and J are TRBV4-2 and TRBJ2-6; D gene unclear. From germline, CDR1 is LGHNA and CDR2 YNFKEQ. V gave up 2 bases and J gave up 1 base, with 15 bases separating them. The CDR3 sequence is 18 residues long. In nucleotides, the CDR3 is TGTGCCAGCAGCCAATCCACACGGGTTTCTTCTGGGGCCAACGTCCTGACTTTC. This gives the protein CASSQSTRVSSGANVLTF.